The 20 T cell receptor beta chains presented below share a single source sample, sequenced in a study of blood T cell repertoires in COVID-19. Some clones are missing from TCRdb's copy, which holds only in-frame ones; the method was immunoSEQ multiplex PCR. In the table there are roughly 350,000 clones, about 92% of which are singletons. Sequenced material: PBMCs or T cells enriched from blood (not recorded which). The origin of the receptors is a young woman who had recovered from COVID-19.

The chain recombines TRBV4-3 with TRBJ2-3; D not resolved. Germline V gene sequence: CDR1 LGHNA, CDR2 YSLEER. This CDR3 spans 12 amino acids. The V and J ends lost 1 base and 8 bases respectively, with 7 bases between them. CDR3 nucleotide sequence: TGCGCCAGCAGCCAAGCGGGTACTACGCAGTATTTT. Protein sequence: CASSQAGTTQYF.

The chain employs TRBV3-1 (or the pseudogene TRBV3-2) and TRBJ2-5, with 9 bases matching TRBD2. CDR3 length: 15 amino acids. The germline V gene has CDR1 LGHDT and CDR2 YNNKEL (reference sequence). V lost 3 bases to trimming and J lost 2 bases; unmatched junction nucleotides: 4. DNA for the CDR3: TGTGCCAGCAGCCACAGCGGGGGGTCGCAAGAGACCCAGTACTTC. Protein sequence: CASSHSGGSQETQYF.

The chain carries TRBV9 and TRBJ2-6; 7 positions agree with TRBD1. The germline V gene has CDR1 SGDLS and CDR2 YYNGEE. The CDR3 has 18 residues. V gave up 0 bases and J gave up 0 bases; unmatched junction bases: 6. CDR3 sequence: CASSVGDSSSSGANVLTF. CDR3 bases: TGTGCCAGCAGCGTAGGGGACAGCAGTAGCTCTGGGGCCAACGTCCTGACTTTC.

The chain combines TRBV7-2 with TRBJ1-2; 9 nucleotides line up with TRBD1. With 4 bases clipped from V and 5 bases from J, the junction kept 5 bases outside the gene matches. The CDR3 covers 14 residues. Germline CDR1 reads SGHTA; CDR2 reads FQGNSA. CDR3 loop: CASSSRTGAYGYTF. The CDR3 DNA follows: TGTGCCAGCAGCTCCCGGACAGGGGCGTATGGCTACACCTTC. Combining the CDR3 with reference TRBV7-2 and TRBJ1-2 gives the whole variable domain GAGVSQSPSNKVTEKGKDVELRCDPISGHTALYWYRQSLGQGLEFLIYFQGNSAPDKSGLPSDRFSAERTGGSVSTLTIQRTQQEDSAVYLCASSSRTGAYGYTFGSGTRLTVV.

The sample holds one count of this clone. The V call is TRBV7-2, the J call TRBJ2-1, with 8 bases lining up with TRBD2. CDR1 is SGHTA, CDR2 FQGNSA, per germline. The V and J ends lost 6 bases and 6 bases, in that order; junction bases with no gene match: 7. The CDR3 runs 14 residues. The CDR3 sequence is CASSSTGGINEQFF. CDR3 DNA: TGTGCCAGCAGTTCGACGGGGGGGATCAATGAGCAGTTCTTC. Looking up the rest from reference TRBV7-2 and TRBJ2-1 gives the full variable domain: GAGVSQSPSNKVTEKGKDVELRCDPISGHTALYWYRQSLGQGLEFLIYFQGNSAPDKSGLPSDRFSAERTGGSVSTLTIQRTQQEDSAVYLCASSSTGGINEQFFGPGTRLTVL.

This clone has only one observation. The sample holds other DNA sequences that translate to the same CDR3. The chain uses TRBV19 and TRBJ1-5; 8 bases match TRBD1. There are 13 residues in the CDR3. Losses at the gene ends were 6 bases for V and 3 bases for J; bases not matched to a gene: 1. CDR1 LNHDA and CDR2 SQIVND come from the germline V gene (reference sequence). The CDR3: CASRDRANQPQHF. The CDR3 coding sequence is TGTGCCAGTAGGGACAGGGCCAATCAGCCCCAGCATTTT.

The chain joins TRBV7-2 to TRBJ2-7; no clear D gene. Trimming took 6 bases from V and 6 from J, leaving 12 bases between them. The CDR3 is made up of 12 amino acids. CDR1 is SGHTA, CDR2 FQGNSA, per germline. As DNA, the CDR3 is TGTGCCAGCAGAAGCCTGGCGGCCGAGCAGTACTTC. Translated: CASRSLAAEQYF.

About this clone: The sample carries other DNA sequences with the same CDR3. The CDR3 DNA reads TGCGCCAGCAGCTTGAGCCCCCTAGCGGGGGGCTACAATGAGCAGTTCTTC. This codes for CASSLSPLAGGYNEQFF. The chain combines TRBV5-1 with TRBJ2-1; 11 bases are a match to TRBD2. The CDR3 is 17 residues long. Germline V lookup: CDR1 SGHRS, CDR2 YFSETQ. V lost 1 base to trimming and J lost 3 bases; unmatched junction nucleotides: 6.

This clone appeared a single time. The chain joins TRBV28 to TRBJ2-4, with 8 bases identical to TRBD2. V trimming: 3 bases; J trimming: 8 bases; junction bases outside the gene matches: 9. CDR3 length: 15 amino acids. Germline V CDR1 and CDR2: MDHEN, SYDVKM. The CDR3 nucleotides read TGTGCCAGCAGTTTCCCGACGAGCGGGAGTGACATTCAGTACTTC. It encodes CASSFPTSGSDIQYF.

The V and J genes are TRBV28 and TRBJ2-3, with D possibly matching TRBD1 (5 bases). Trimming stripped 3 bases from V and 0 bases from J, with 7 bases between. The CDR3 extends over 14 amino acids. Germline V gene data show CDR1 as MDHEN and CDR2 as SYDVKM. The CDR3 protein is CASSLGPSTDTQYF. In DNA form, the CDR3 reads TGTGCCAGCAGTTTGGGGCCCAGCACAGATACGCAGTATTTT.

The rearrangement uses TRBV7-9 and TRBJ1-6, with 7 bases lining up with TRBD1. With 2 bases clipped from V and 6 bases from J, the junction kept 7 bases outside the gene matches. Germline CDR1 SEHNR, CDR2 FQNEAQ (reference sequence). The CDR3 consists of 16 residues. The CDR3 DNA reads TGTGCCAGCAGCTTATGGTCGGGACAGCTTAATTCACCCCTCCACTTT. It translates to CASSLWSGQLNSPLHF.

V gene TRBV3-1 (or the pseudogene TRBV3-2) combines with J gene TRBJ2-7; 13 bases fit TRBD2. Germline CDR1 and CDR2: LGHDT and YNNKEL (reference sequence). This CDR3 has 18 residues. After removal of 1 base from V and 2 bases from J, the junction contained 8 bases not matched to a gene. The CDR3 coding sequence is TGTGCCAGCAGCCAAGGGACTAGCGGGGGTAAGCCCCCCTACGAGCAGTACTTC. It codes for CASSQGTSGGKPPYEQYF.

The V call is TRBV5-1, the J call TRBJ2-2, with 9 bases identical to TRBD2. This CDR3 has 16 amino acids. The V gene's germline CDR1 is SGHRS and CDR2 YFSETQ. The V and J ends lost 4 bases and 5 bases, in that order; junction bases with no gene match: 9. The CDR3 spells CASSPRGGVGTGELFF. CDR3 coding DNA: TGCGCCAGCAGCCCGCGGGGGGGAGTAGGAACCGGGGAGCTGTTTTTT.

This clone was recorded a few times. J is TRBJ1-2 and V is TRBV7-2, with 10 bases that match TRBD1. Trimming took 6 bases from V and 6 from J; bases not matched to a gene: 4. The CDR3 loop spans 13 amino acids. The germline CDR1 and CDR2 sequences are SGHTA and FQGNSA. The DNA for the CDR3 is TGTGCCAGCAGATTCGGACAGGGGGATGGCTACACCTTC. This translates into CASRFGQGDGYTF.

CDR3 in amino acids: CASSPGTRVDEQFF. CDR3 nucleotide sequence: TGTGCCAGCAGTCCCGGGACTAGGGTTGATGAGCAGTTCTTC. The J gene is TRBJ2-1, the V gene TRBV27; the match to TRBD2 covers 8 bases. The CDR3 totals 14 residues. V was clipped by 5 bases and J by 8 bases; unmatched bases: 8. Germline V CDR1 and CDR2: MNHEY, SMNVEV (reference sequence).

The CDR3 sequence is CASSLVPSTLQETQYF. CDR3 DNA sequence: TGCGCCAGCAGCTTGGTTCCGTCTACCCTACAAGAGACCCAGTACTTC. This chain connects TRBV5-1 to TRBJ2-5; unclear D gene. V dropped 0 bases and J dropped 2 bases, with 14 bases sitting between them. The CDR3 length is 16 residues. Germline CDR1 and CDR2: SGHRS and YFSETQ.

This clone was observed once. The chain links TRBV7-2 to TRBJ2-2; 7 nucleotides match TRBD2. Germline trimming cut 5 bases from V and 1 base from J; bases unmatched to any gene: 7. The CDR3 has 16 amino acids. Germline CDR1 SGHTA, CDR2 FQGNSA. The DNA of the CDR3 is TGTGCCAGCAGCCCCGGGGCTAGCGGGAACACCGGGGAGCTGTTTTTT. This gives the protein CASSPGASGNTGELFF.

The J gene is TRBJ2-7, the V gene TRBV28, with 9 bases fitting TRBD1. CDR1 and CDR2 from the germline V gene are MDHEN and SYDVKM. The CDR3 length is 15 residues. After removal of 4 bases from V and 3 bases from J, the junction contained 7 bases not matched to a gene. CDR3 DNA sequence: TGTGCCAGCAGTTCCCCCGGGACAGGGAACTACGAGCAGTACTTC. Translation: CASSSPGTGNYEQYF.

V and J are TRBV29-1 and TRBJ1-1, with D uncertain. This CDR3 is built from 13 residues. Germline V lookup: CDR1 SQVTM, CDR2 ANQGSEA. V shed 4 bases and J shed 0 bases, with 9 bases lying between them. CDR3 residues: CSVGAPMNTEAFF. The DNA of the CDR3 is TGCAGCGTTGGAGCACCGATGAACACTGAAGCTTTCTTT.

The chain employs TRBV6-5 and TRBJ2-7; D possibly corresponds to TRBD1 (5 bases). Germline V gives CDR1 MNHEY, CDR2 SVGAGI. The CDR3 is 14 amino acids. Trimming pared 4 bases from V and 5 bases from J, leaving 15 bases between. CDR3 sequence: CASSSPQGINEQYF. The CDR3 nucleotides read TGTGCCAGCAGTTCCCCCCAGGGCATAAACGAGCAGTACTTC.